The subject of this entry is one T cell receptor (beta chain). The data belong to a study of shared clonotypes between healthy human individuals. Sequencing used immunoSEQ multiplex PCR; TCRdb keeps in-frame clones, though not all of them. The data show under 600,000 clones, approximately 79% seen once. V lost 1 base, J lost 5 bases, and 0 bases lay in between. The germline gives CDR1 ENHRY, CDR2 SYGVKD. The CDR3 sequence is 11 residues long. The source material was PBMCs. The TCR sequence derives from a woman aged 40 to 50 in good health. Some clones in this sample may be carry-over from other donors' samples. V and J are TRBV10-3 and TRBJ2-1; D is undetermined. For the CDR3, the DNA is TGTGCCATCAGTGAGTACAATGAGCAGTTCTTC. This sequence encodes CAISEYNEQFF.